The TCR beta chain described here comes from a study of blood T cell repertoires in COVID-19. Study in general: From the United States, Italy and Spain came samples of acute and convalescent COVID-19. Nucleic acid was either cDNA or gDNA, and it came from T cells, B-cell-depleted T cells, or PBMCs.

V lost 10 bases and J lost 1, with 13 bases in between. The germline gives CDR1 ENHRY, CDR2 SYGVKD. The CDR3 consists of 13 residues. In the original analysis: Estimation of nucleated cell counts was performed using reference gene primer amplification. Assay used: immunoSEQ multiplex PCR; TCRdb lists only in-frame clones, some missing. V and J calls and clone size are copied from that table; D and trimming were computed from the DNA. Among 150,000 to 200,000 clones listed, around 85% were seen once. Sample: peripheral blood. The clonotype was recovered from a man aged 55 to 69 with active or convalescent COVID-19. This chain uses TRBV10-3 with TRBJ1-1; a weak D match, TRBD1 (5 bases). CDR3 in amino acids: CATNDRQNTEAFF. CDR3 in DNA: TGTGCCACCAACGACAGACAGAACACTGAAGCTTTCTTT.